The clone carrying this T cell receptor beta chain was observed a handful of times. Its cognate antigen is unknown. One end of the junction fails to match germline, which may point to a read error. These data originate in a study of CD8 T cells in ankylosing spondylitis. This CDR3 contains 17 residues. Germline V gives CDR1 SSHAT, CDR2 FNYEAQ (reference sequence). Study-level findings and limits: A TCR beta motif of under 10 highly homologous variants seemed to mark ankylosing spondylitis blood. The authors reported significant enrichment of disease-linked clones in matched ankylosing spondylitis synovial fluid.

It was by quantitative 5'-RACE with molecular barcodes that TCR beta libraries were made. Using its own MiXCR run on the 5' RACE reads, TCRdb lists one record per CDR3 protein. The sample yields a few hundred thousand distinct CDR3 sequences, 15% to 20% seen once. The chain links TRBV7-7 to TRBJ2-1, with 12 bases lining up with TRBD2. The origin of this receptor is a male donor with ankylosing spondylitis or in good health (not recorded which). Sequenced material: blood, either unsorted or a sorted T cell fraction (not recorded which). This chain's CDR3 is CASSPFVGTSGFGEQFF. The CDR3 DNA follows: TGTGCTAGCAGCCCTTTCGTTGGGACTAGCGGGTTCGGTGAGCAGTTCTTC.